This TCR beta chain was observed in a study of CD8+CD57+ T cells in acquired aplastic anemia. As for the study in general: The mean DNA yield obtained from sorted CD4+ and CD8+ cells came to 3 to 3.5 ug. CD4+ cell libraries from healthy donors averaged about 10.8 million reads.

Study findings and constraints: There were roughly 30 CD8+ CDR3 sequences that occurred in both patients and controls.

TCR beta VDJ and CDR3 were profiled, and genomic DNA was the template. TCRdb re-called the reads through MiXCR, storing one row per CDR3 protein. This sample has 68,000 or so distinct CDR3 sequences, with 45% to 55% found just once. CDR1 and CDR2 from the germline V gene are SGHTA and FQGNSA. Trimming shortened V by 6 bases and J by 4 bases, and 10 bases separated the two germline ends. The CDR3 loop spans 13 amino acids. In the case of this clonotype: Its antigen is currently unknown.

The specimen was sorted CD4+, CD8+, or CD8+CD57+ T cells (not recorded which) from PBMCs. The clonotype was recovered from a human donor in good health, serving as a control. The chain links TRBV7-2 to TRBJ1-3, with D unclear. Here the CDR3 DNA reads TGTGCCAGCAGTTCCGACGTCGGAAACACCATATATTTT. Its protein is CASSSDVGNTIYF.